This paragraph reports one TCR beta chain. Its antigen remains unidentified. From germline, CDR1 is MNHNY and CDR2 SVGAGI (reference sequence). The CDR3 covers 14 residues. V was trimmed by 7 bases and J by 1 base, leaving 13 bases between them. Pooled in the analysis were second doses at about 4 or about 12 weeks. This specimen comes from a study of T cell responses to AZD1222 COVID-19 vaccine. This table comes from immunoSEQ multiplex PCR, and its TCRdb copy is limited to in-frame clones, with some not included. Here the sample spans around 270,000 clones, about 94% being singletons. Overall study results and limits: Donor demographics were predominantly white British with a female majority; clonal diversity may be underestimated.

The starting material was peripheral blood, obtained 28 days after the second AZD1222 dose. The sequence was obtained from an adult who received the AZD1222 COVID-19 vaccine. The chain is built from TRBV6-6 and TRBJ1-1; D gene unclear. The CDR3 sequence: CASKNGLSNTEAFF. CDR3 in DNA: TGTGCCAGCAAGAACGGACTGTCGAACACTGAAGCTTTCTTT.